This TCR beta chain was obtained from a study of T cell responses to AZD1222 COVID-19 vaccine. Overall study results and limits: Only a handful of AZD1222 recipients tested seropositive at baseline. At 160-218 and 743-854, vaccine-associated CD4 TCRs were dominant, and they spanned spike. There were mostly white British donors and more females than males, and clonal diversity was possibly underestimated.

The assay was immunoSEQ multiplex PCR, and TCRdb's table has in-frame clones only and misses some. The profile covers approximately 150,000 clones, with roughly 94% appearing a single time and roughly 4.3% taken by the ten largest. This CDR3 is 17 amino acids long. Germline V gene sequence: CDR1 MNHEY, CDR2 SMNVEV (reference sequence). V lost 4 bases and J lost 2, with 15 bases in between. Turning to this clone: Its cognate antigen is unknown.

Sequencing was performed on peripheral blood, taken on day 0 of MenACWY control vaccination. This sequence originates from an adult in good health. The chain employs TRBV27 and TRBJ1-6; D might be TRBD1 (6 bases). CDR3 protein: CASSSQTGRPYNSPLHF. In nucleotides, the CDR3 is TGTGCCAGCAGTTCTCAAACAGGGCGGCCCTATAATTCACCCCTCCACTTT.